This T cell receptor (beta chain) stems from a study of CD8 T cells in Susac syndrome. General study points: Clonal expansion was absent from the CD4+ T cell repertoires in Susac syndrome.

Reverse transcription used roughly 0.45 to 1 ug RNA and random hexamers. TCRdb reanalysed the immunoSEQ multiplex PCR reads using MiXCR and keeps one entry per CDR3 protein. This sample has under 80,000 distinct CDR3 sequences, with more than 85% found just once. This CDR3 spans 13 amino acids. With V trimmed by 6 bases and J by 0 bases, 4 bases remained unmatched. Germline V gene sequence: CDR1 DFQATT, CDR2 SNEGSKA (reference sequence). In the case of this clonotype: Its cognate antigen is unknown.

This chain joins TRBV20-1 and TRBJ2-5; 7 nucleotides agree with TRBD1. Source material: CD4+ T cells from PBMCs. The sequence derives from a human donor with Susac syndrome. The CDR3 reads CSAPGTDQETQYF. Here the CDR3 DNA reads TGCAGTGCACCCGGGACAGACCAAGAGACCCAGTACTTC.